Listed below are T cell receptor beta chains from one sample, sequenced in a study of blood T cell repertoires in COVID-19. Method: immunoSEQ multiplex PCR; TCRdb's copy keeps in-frame clones and lacks some. The sample records roughly 150,000 clones, approximately 79% being singletons. Sequenced: PBMCs or T cells enriched from blood (not recorded which). The receptors stem from a man between 45 and 60 years old who had recovered from COVID-19. CDR3s include the opening cysteine and the closing phenylalanine or tryptophan. The D gene is left open where the match is weak. Not all rows give a size; the values are once, few, many and, for expanded clones, a class.

size	D	V	J	DNA	CDR3
few	-	TRBV7-8	TRBJ1-5	TGTGCCAGCAGCGTAGACAGGTTTGGGAGCAATCAGCCCCAGCATTTT	CASSVDRFGSNQPQHF
-	TRBD1	TRBV7-9	TRBJ1-2	TGTGCCAGCAGCTTGGGGGACAGGGTTTATAGCTACACCTTC	CASSLGDRVYSYTF
once	TRBD2	TRBV3-1/TRBV3-2	TRBJ2-2	TGTGCCGCAGGAGCGGGGGCGGACACCGGGGAGCTGTTTTTT	CAAGAGADTGELFF
large	TRBD2	TRBV6-1	TRBJ2-3	TGTGCCAGCAGTGAACTCCCCCTACTAGCGGCAGATACGCAGTATTTT	CASSELPLLAADTQYF
-	TRBD1	TRBV10-3	TRBJ1-2	TGTGCCATCAGCGCTACCGGGACAGGGCATGGCTACACCTTC	CAISATGTGHGYTF
-	-	TRBV13	TRBJ1-1	TGTGCCAGCAGGGAACAGGGGAACACTGAAGCTTTCTTT	CASREQGNTEAFF
-	-	TRBV7-2	TRBJ1-1	TGTGCCAGCAGCTCGACCGGCGGGGGCATGAACACTGAAGCTTTCTTT	CASSSTGGGMNTEAFF
-	TRBD2	TRBV5-1	TRBJ2-3	TGCGCCAGCAGCTTCGGGACTAGCGGCACAGATACGCAGTATTTT	CASSFGTSGTDTQYF
-	TRBD1	TRBV30	TRBJ1-6	TGTGCCTGGAGGGGACAGGGTAATTCACCCCTCCACTTT	CAWRGQGNSPLHF
-	-	TRBV7-2	TRBJ1-5	TGTGCCAGCAGCTCCACGACAGATATTTATCAGCCCCAGCATTTT	CASSSTTDIYQPQHF